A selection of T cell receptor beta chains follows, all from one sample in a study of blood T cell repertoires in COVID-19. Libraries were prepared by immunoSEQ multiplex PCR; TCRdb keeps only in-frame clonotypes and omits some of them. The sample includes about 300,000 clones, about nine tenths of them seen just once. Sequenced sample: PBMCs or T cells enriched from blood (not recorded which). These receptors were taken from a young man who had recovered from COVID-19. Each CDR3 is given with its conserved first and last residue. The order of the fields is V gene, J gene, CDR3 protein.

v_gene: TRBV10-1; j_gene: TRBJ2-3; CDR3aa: CASSDLAGDNTDTQYF
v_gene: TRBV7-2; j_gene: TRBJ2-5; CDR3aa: CASSLARSGGQETQYF
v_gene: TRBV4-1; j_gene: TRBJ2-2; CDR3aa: CASSPGQTNTGELFF
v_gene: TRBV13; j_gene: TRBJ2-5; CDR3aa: CASSPPGEWTQYF
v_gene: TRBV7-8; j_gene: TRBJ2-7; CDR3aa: CASSLVSTGYEQYF
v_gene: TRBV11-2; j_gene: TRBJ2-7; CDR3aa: CASSFGQGYEQYF
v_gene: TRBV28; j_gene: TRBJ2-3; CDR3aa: CASSARLTSTDTQYF
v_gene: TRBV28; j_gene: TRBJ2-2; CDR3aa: CASSLRQHTGELFF
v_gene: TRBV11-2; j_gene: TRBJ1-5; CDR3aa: CASSWSSVSNQPQHF
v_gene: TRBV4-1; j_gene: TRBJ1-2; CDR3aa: CASRRMTGDGYTF
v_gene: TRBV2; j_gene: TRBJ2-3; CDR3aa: CASVGTSGGPSTDTQYF
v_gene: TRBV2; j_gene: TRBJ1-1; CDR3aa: CASSRGSNTEAFF
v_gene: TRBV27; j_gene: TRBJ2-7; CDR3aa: CASSLASGRAFYEQYF
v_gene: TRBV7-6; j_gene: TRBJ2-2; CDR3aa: CASSYEAYVFVTSNTGELFF
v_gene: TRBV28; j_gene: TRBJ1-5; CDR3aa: CASSLGGVNQPQHF
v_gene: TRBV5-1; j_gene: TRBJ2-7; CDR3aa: CASRETGEYEQYF
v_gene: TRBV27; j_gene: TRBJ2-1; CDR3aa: CASSLLLTLGEQFF
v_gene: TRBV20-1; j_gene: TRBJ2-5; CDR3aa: CRLDSGETQYF
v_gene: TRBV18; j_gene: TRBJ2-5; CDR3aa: CASSPDSQETQYF
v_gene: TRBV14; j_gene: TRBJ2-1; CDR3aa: CASSRRTGASGRNYEQFF
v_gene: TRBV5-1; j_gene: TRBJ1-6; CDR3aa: CASSLAMTGDNSPLHF
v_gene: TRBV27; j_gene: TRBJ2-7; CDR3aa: CASSLGTSIAEQYF